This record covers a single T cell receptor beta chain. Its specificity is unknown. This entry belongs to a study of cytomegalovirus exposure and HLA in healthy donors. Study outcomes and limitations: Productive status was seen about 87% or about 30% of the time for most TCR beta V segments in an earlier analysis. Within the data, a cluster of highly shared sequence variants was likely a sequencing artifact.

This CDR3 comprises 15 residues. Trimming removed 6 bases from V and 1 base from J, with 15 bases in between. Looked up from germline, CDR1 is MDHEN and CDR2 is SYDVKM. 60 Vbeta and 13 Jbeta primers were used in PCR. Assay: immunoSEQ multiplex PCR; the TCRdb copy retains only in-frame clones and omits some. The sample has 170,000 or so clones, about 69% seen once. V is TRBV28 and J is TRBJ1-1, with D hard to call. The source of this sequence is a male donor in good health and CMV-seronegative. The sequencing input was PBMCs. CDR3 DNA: TGTGCCAGCAGCCCAGAGCCACAGAGGAACACTGAAGCTTTCTTT. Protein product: CASSPEPQRNTEAFF.